A selection of T cell receptor beta chains follows, all from one sample in a study of blood T cells in healthy people across ages. TCRdb used MiXCR to reprocess the 5' RACE reads, holding one entry per CDR3 protein. The sample holds 500,000 to 650,000 distinct CDR3 sequences; about a quarter are singletons and the top ten take over 3.5%. These data also formed part of another study, on T cells of mothers and their children.

Sequences were obtained from blood. All receptors derive from a boy under 10 years old in good health. CDR3s include the opening cysteine and the closing phenylalanine or tryptophan. For some rows the clone size is stated as once, few or many, or as a class when expanded; others skip it.

TRBV7-8	few	TRBJ2-2	CASSLVENSGELFF
TRBV7-9	NA	TRBJ2-5	CASSLGSGTQETQYF
TRBV28	few	TRBJ2-1	CASSLNQGRSYNEQFF
TRBV29-1	few	TRBJ1-1	CSVEDPSRGDTEAFF
TRBV6-6	NA	TRBJ1-2	CASSYVGAYGYTF
TRBV20-1	NA	TRBJ1-1	CSARDRQAGPEAFF
TRBV12-3/TRBV12-4	NA	TRBJ2-3	CASSVRDRERNTQYF
TRBV5-1	many	TRBJ1-1	CASSPGQGGTEAFF
TRBV19	NA	TRBJ2-2	CASSIGTGFGHTGELFF
TRBV14	few	NA	CASSQGGRWDEQFF
TRBV12-3/TRBV12-4	NA	NA	CASSPAGRAGETQYF
TRBV5-1	NA	TRBJ1-4	CASSRGRGTNEKLFF
TRBV20-1	once	NA	CSARDPDRAPYEQYF
TRBV12-3/TRBV12-4	NA	TRBJ2-3	CASSFSTSTDTQYF
TRBV5-1	NA	TRBJ1-5	CASSWGTGPGAQPQHF
TRBV12-3/TRBV12-4	NA	TRBJ2-1	CASSFRTGDNEQFF